Below are 9 T cell receptor beta chains sequenced from a single sample in a study of CD8+CD57+ T cells in acquired aplastic anemia. Genomic DNA provided the template from which TCR beta VDJ and CDR3 profiles were obtained. TCRdb passed the reads through MiXCR, listing each CDR3 protein once. The sample has under 75,000 distinct CDR3 sequences, around half seen once. The sequenced sample consisted of sorted CD4+, CD8+, or CD8+CD57+ T cells (not recorded which) from PBMCs. Receptor source: a human donor in good health, serving as a control.

The chain has TRBV20-1 and TRBJ1-1, with D maybe TRBD1 (6 bases). The CDR3 spans 14 residues. Looked up from germline, CDR1 is DFQATT and CDR2 is SNEGSKA (reference sequence). With 2 bases removed from V and 4 bases from J, the gap between germline ends came to 14 bases. The CDR3 bases are TGCAGTGCTAGAATCAGTACAGGGACCACTGAAGCTTTCTTT. It codes for CSARISTGTTEAFF.

The CDR3 DNA reads TGTGCCAGTAGTACGGCGACCATGGACACCATATATTTT. Translation gives CASSTATMDTIYF. The rearrangement joins TRBV19 to TRBJ1-3; D unresolved. CDR3 length: 13 amino acids. CDR1 LNHDA and CDR2 SQIVND come from the germline V gene (reference sequence). The V end lost 4 bases, the J end lost 8 bases, and 12 bases lay between the germline ends.

Many counts were recorded for this clonotype. V and J are TRBV2 and TRBJ2-1; 11 positions agree with TRBD2. The V segment lost 4 bases and the J segment 4 bases; nucleotides outside the gene matches: 6. This CDR3 spans 16 amino acids. Germline loops: CDR1 SNHLY, CDR2 FYNNEI. The CDR3, as DNA: TGTGCCAGCAGTGCCAGACTAGCGGGGACGTACAATGAGCAGTTCTTC. As protein: CASSARLAGTYNEQFF.

The sample holds a few counts of this clonotype. The rearrangement joins TRBV7-9 to TRBJ2-7, with D maybe TRBD2 (5 bases). The CDR3 contains 14 residues. V gave up 1 base and J gave up 2 bases, with 9 bases separating them. Germline-derived CDR1 and CDR2 are SEHNR and FQNEAQ (reference sequence). Here the CDR3 DNA reads TGTGCCAGCAGCTTAGGGAGGCAGACCTACGAGCAGTACTTC. It translates to CASSLGRQTYEQYF.

About this clonotype itself: Sequence at one end of the junction differs from germline and may be a read error. The rearrangement uses TRBV7-2 and TRBJ2-5; perhaps TRBD2 as D (5 bases). Germline assignment: CDR1 SGHTA and CDR2 FQGNSA. The CDR3 sequence is 15 residues long. The CDR3 here is CASRPSPADQGTQYF. The CDR3 DNA follows: TGTGCCAGCAGGCCCTCACCAGCGGACCAAGGGACCCAGTACTTC.

This clonotype turned up a few times. The rearrangement links TRBV7-9 to TRBJ2-2; D not resolved. Germline CDR1 is SEHNR and CDR2 is FQNEAQ (reference sequence). This CDR3 is built from 12 residues. Trimming removed 5 bases at V and 4 bases at J, with 5 bases between. The CDR3 is CASSLGTGELFF. In nucleotides, the CDR3 is TGTGCCAGCAGCCTCGGCACCGGGGAGCTGTTTTTT.

The chain employs TRBV27 and TRBJ1-1, with 7 bases matching TRBD1. This CDR3 is built from 15 residues. The V gene's germline CDR1 is MNHEY and CDR2 SMNVEV (reference sequence). Unmatched junction bases numbered 3, after V lost 2 bases and J lost 0 bases. The chain's CDR3 is CASSLRTGMNTEAFF. DNA of the CDR3: TGTGCCAGCAGTTTAAGGACAGGCATGAACACTGAAGCTTTCTTT.

This clonotype was seen repeatedly, ten times or more. The V gene is TRBV2, the J gene TRBJ1-1; 8 bases fit TRBD1. V shed 6 bases and J 6 bases; nucleotides not matched to a gene: 12. The CDR3 length is 15 residues. Germline lookup yields CDR1 SNHLY and CDR2 FYNNEI. The CDR3 DNA reads as TGTGCCAGCAGAACTGGACAGGGCGCCTACGCTGAAGCTTTCTTT. It specifies CASRTGQGAYAEAFF.

The chain combines TRBV6-4 with TRBJ2-6; D is unclear. V gave up 2 bases and J gave up 0 bases, with 5 bases separating them. Per germline, CDR1 MRHNA and CDR2 SNTAGT. The CDR3 length is 15 residues. The CDR3 DNA follows: TGTGCCAGCAGTGACCGAGCCTCTGGGGCCAACGTCCTGACTTTC. Translated, it gives CASSDRASGANVLTF.